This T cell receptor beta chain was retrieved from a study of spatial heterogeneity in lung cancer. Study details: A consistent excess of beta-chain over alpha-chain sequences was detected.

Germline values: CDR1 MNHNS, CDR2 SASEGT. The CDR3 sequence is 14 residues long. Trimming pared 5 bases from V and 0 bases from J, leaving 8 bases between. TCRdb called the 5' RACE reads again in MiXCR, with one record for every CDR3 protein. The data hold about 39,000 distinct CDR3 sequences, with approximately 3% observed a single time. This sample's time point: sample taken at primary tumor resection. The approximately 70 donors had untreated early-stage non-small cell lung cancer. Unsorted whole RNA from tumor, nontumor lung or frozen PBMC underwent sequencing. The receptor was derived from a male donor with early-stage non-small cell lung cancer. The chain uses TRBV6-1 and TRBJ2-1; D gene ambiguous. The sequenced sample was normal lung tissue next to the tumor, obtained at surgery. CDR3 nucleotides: TGTGCCAGCAGTAAGACAAGCTCCTACAATGAGCAGTTCTTC. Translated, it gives CASSKTSSYNEQFF.